The present TCR beta chain was sequenced within a study of cytomegalovirus exposure and HLA in healthy donors (dated by TCRdb to about 2017). With respect to the entire study: According to an earlier analysis of 587 of the donors, 150 million to 200 million T cells yielded over 100 million unique TCR beta sequences and roughly 280 Gb of sequence data. An early release that covered several hundred HLA-typed donors contained approximately 300 gigabases of sequencing data and approximately 85 million unique TCR sequences. Of the 300 to 500 genotyped donors, less than 85% were placed in the genetic ancestry cluster associated with self-reported Caucasian donors. The study aimed to test whether signatures of past pathogen exposure could be identified by cataloging public T cell receptors. The T cell repertoires of under 750 subjects were profiled by immunosequencing and related to cytomegalovirus serostatus. Along with the approximately 670-subject first cohort, a separate validation cohort of some 130 different subjects was used. To predict cytomegalovirus infection status, the study combined high-throughput TCR immunosequencing, statistical association of individual TCRs with disease status, and machine learning. A later analysis re-analyzed previously published TCR beta repertoires from about 730 donors and added high-resolution HLA genotyping to study TCR occurrence patterns. The later analysis used no new phenotypic data to find candidate immune exposures, relying instead on TCR beta sequences and their occurrence across donors. In an earlier analysis of 500 to 650 of the donors, high-throughput TCR beta sequencing was used to judge whether each TCR beta V gene segment behaved as functional or pseudogenic. Donor age, sex, ethnicity and CMV serostatus were compiled alongside the repertoire data. In a later genetic analysis, genome-wide SNP genotypes for about three fifths of the 666 donors were used, and that subset was treated as a discovery cohort. Every discovery cohort repertoire had been produced on one sequencing platform. Class I and class II HLA loci were covered by the typing at four-digit resolution. The number of typed donors differed by locus: about 620-640 for A, B, C, DRB1 and DQB1; 522 for DQA1; around 580 for DPA1; and roughly 450 for DPB1. Several DR-DQ haplotypes were handled as single units for association and clustering because linkage in the cohort was strong. Across around 400 genotyped donors of the cohort, an average of roughly 230,000 unique TCR beta nucleotide sequences per donor were sequenced, and 15% to 20% of those sequences were non-productive.

The research as a whole found: In a later genetic analysis, a missense DCLRE1C variant was associated with V-gene and J-gene trimming of TCR beta chains, and the association was replicated in an independent cohort. Fewer than 20 rarely observed V segments, including chromosome 9 orphons, were excluded from the earlier analysis of about 610 of the donors because counts were too low. Correlated functional status among segregating V segments might be attributable to linkage disequilibrium, but an unknown experimental factor could not be ruled out. In a later analysis, 16,951 TCR beta sequences were associated with specific HLA alleles at a false discovery rate of 0.05. A later analysis found that HLA-associated TCR beta chains were more clonally expanded and had lower generation probabilities than equally common non-associated chains. When HLA alleles, especially DR and DQ, strongly co-occurred, TCR associations were difficult to assign to individual alleles. The classifier was reported to diagnose cytomegalovirus status with high specificity and sensitivity in both the original and validation cohorts. Because the 87-base-pair reads could not distinguish some IMGT-functional V segments, including TRBV6-2 and TRBV6-3, those segments were excluded. Because some donors lacked HLA typing at each locus, the association tests relied only on the typed subset. A later genetic analysis reported fewer N-insertions in productive TCRs among donors in an Asian-associated ancestry cluster than the approximately 670-donor mean. According to a later analysis, most CMV-associated TCR beta chains appeared to be HLA-restricted, and the HLA associations seemed to be driven largely by CMV exposure. CMV serostatus was the only immune exposure information available for the cohort. The cohort was sequenced for TCR beta chains only, and without alpha or paired-chain data the features that could be detected were limited. The presence/absence analyses assumed that sequencing depth was roughly uniform across donors, and that assumption may not be true. In a later analysis, TCR association rates were found to vary across HLA loci, with the most associated TCRs seen for DRB1 alleles and the fewest for HLA-C alleles. A cluster of highly shared sequence variants was judged likely to be a technical artifact of the sequencing pipeline. The authors suggested that the approach could potentially be extended to other disease states and immunological phenotypes. A further reported finding was that TCR beta sequences accurately predicted the HLA-A and HLA-B alleles for most subjects in the first cohort. A later analysis reported that several top co-occurrence clusters appeared linked to parvovirus B19, influenza, CMV and Epstein-Barr virus. In an earlier analysis of about 550 of the donors, most TCR beta V segments were observed in productive rearrangements about 87% or about 30% of the time, broadly matching IMGT annotations. In vitro tests confirmed that a few of the cytomegalovirus-associated TCR beta chains recognize cytomegalovirus antigens. While some public TCRs were present in many individuals, most TCR sequences turned up only very rarely across donors. The study gave a list of 150 to 200 TCR beta chains associated with cytomegalovirus.

V is pruned by 0 bases and J by 7 bases, leaving 10 bases of the junction without a gene match. The CDR3, from cysteine to phenylalanine, totals 17 residues. Here the CDR3 DNA is all that survives: 51 bases in frame from base 1. CDR1 and CDR2, looked up from the germline V gene, are SGHDT and YYEEEE. Only a few counts were recorded for this clone. No cognate antigen has been identified for it. No base-level quality is on record; no much larger clone is a single base apart. The cohort consisted of some 670 healthy bone marrow donors. Cohort members were all nominally healthy when sampled, although unrecorded immune exposures were likely present. The donor was CMV seropositive and belonged to the group of over 250 seropositive cohort members. A peripheral blood sample was provided by each donor, and peripheral blood mononuclear cells were used for TCR beta sequencing. The Qiagen DNeasy Blood Extraction Kit was used to extract genomic DNA from the blood cell samples.

Library generation was performed with the immunoSEQ multiplex PCR assay. For the multiplex PCR, a mixture combining 60 forward primers for TCR Vbeta segments and 13 reverse primers for TCR Jbeta segments was used. The CDR3 region of rearranged TCR beta genes was amplified from genomic DNA with a multiplex PCR assay. The Illumina HiSeq System was used to sequence the amplified TCR beta libraries as 87-base-pair reads. On the authors' methods: A later analysis tallied tens of millions of unique TCR beta chains across the 700 or so repertoires, and 10 million to 11 million of those chains were shared by two or more donors. Raw reads were error-corrected and collapsed into unique sequences by a nearest-neighbor algorithm in which closely related sequences were merged to remove PCR and sequencing errors. CDR3 sequences were aligned to IMGT reference sequences to assign V, D and J gene segments. For a sequence to be retained, a match of at least six nucleotides was required to both a V gene segment and a J gene segment. A rearrangement counted as productive if the CDR3 had no stop codons and remained in frame with V and J, and every other rearrangement counted as non-productive. CDR3 was defined according to IMGT convention as the region running from the second conserved V-encoded cysteine to the conserved J-encoded phenylalanine. In an earlier analysis of 550 to 650 of the donors, sequences lacking an unambiguous match to a single V gene segment were excluded. In an earlier analysis of roughly 600 of the donors, a V segment was called functional when productive rearrangements were above 56.7%, and segregating when the standard deviation between donors exceeded 5%. A statistical classification framework was built for diagnosing cytomegalovirus status from the catalog of TCR beta chain sequences. In a later analysis, V and J genes were assigned by comparing TCR nucleotide sequences against IMGT/GENE-DB human TR gene sequences. Using the TCRdist pipeline, a later analysis assigned CDR3 sequences along with most-parsimonious VDJ recombination scenarios. In a later analysis, each TCR beta chain was defined by its CDR3 amino acid sequence together with its V-gene family, and reads lacking a unique V-gene family were excluded. As a way to deal with suspected cross-contamination and a sequencing artifact, a later analysis dropped roughly 600 nucleotide sequences that were highly shared and had low generation probability. For each public chain, a later analysis derived a clonal expansion index from normalized ranks of inferred template counts within each repertoire. A later analysis computed generation probabilities with a VDJ recombination model fitted to out-of-frame rearrangements, and checked the results against IGoR. In a later analysis, hypergeometric tests were used to score TCR-TCR, TCR-HLA and TCR-CMV co-occurrence, with a repertoire-size bias correction applied to TCR pairs. In a later analysis, false discovery rates were estimated by permuting HLA or CMV assignments 20 times. In a later analysis, co-occurring TCRs were grouped using DBSCAN, with TCRdist sequence similarity added in when clustering inside HLA-allele-positive subsets. For co-occurrence clustering, repertoires with fewer than 30,000 or more than 120,000 public chains were excluded, along with five repertoires with anomalous nucleotide sharing. TCRdb retrieved this table from immuneACCESS and kept in-frame rearrangements only. Not all clones are present; in checked studies, unresolved V genes account for under half, and no reason is known for the remainder. D and trimming come from the DNA, and the V and J calls and clone size come from that table. This sample gives some 200,000 clones in total; around 84% of them show up just once. The ten largest make up 2% to 3% of the sample.

This chain joins TRBV5-6 to TRBJ1-6; TRBD1 fits 7 bases in the junction. The clonotype originates from a woman aged 45 to 65 in good health and CMV-seropositive. Sequencing was carried out using PBMCs. The CDR3 reads as follows: CASSLDEGALGNSPLHF. The nucleotide sequence reads TGTGCCAGCAGCTTGGATGAGGGGGCGCTTGGGAATTCACCCCTCCACTTT. Outside the CDR3, residues come from the reference TRBV5-6 and TRBJ1-6 proteins, so the full variable domain is: DAGVTQSPTHLIKTRGQQVTLRCSPKSGHDTVSWYQQALGQGPQFIFQYYEEEERQRGNFPDRFSGHQFPNYSSELNVNALLLGDSALYLCASSLDEGALGNSPLHFGNGTRLTVT.